Listed below are T cell receptor beta chains from one sample, sequenced in a study of cytomegalovirus exposure and HLA in healthy donors. Assay: immunoSEQ multiplex PCR; the TCRdb copy retains only in-frame clones and omits some. The repertoire holds roughly 280,000 clones, with 65% to 85% as singletons. Sample: PBMCs. All receptors derive from a female donor in good health and CMV-seronegative. CDR3s include the opening cysteine and the closing phenylalanine or tryptophan. D genes are given only for firm matches. Size tells how often a clone was seen (once, few, many) or the class of an expanded clone, and some rows leave it out.

>TRBD2|TRBJ2-7|TRBV28|-
TGTGCCAGCAGTTCCGAACTAGCGGGAAGCCACTACGAGCAGTACTTC
CASSSELAGSHYEQYF
>TRBD1|TRBJ1-1|TRBV5-1|few
TGCGCCAGCAGCTCGGACAGGCCAAGGAACACTGAAGCTTTCTTT
CASSSDRPRNTEAFF
>-|TRBJ2-2|TRBV19|-
TGTGCCAGTAGTATCATGCCGGGAGTGGGTCAAACCGGGGAGCTGTTTTTT
CASSIMPGVGQTGELFF
>TRBD1|TRBJ1-3|TRBV5-5|few
TGTGCCAGCAGCCGGACAGGGGCGAGCTCTGGAAACACCATATATTTT
CASSRTGASSGNTIYF
>TRBD1|TRBJ1-2|TRBV28|-
TGTGCCAGCAGTTTCACATCTTTCATGCAGGGGGACGGCTACACCTTC
CASSFTSFMQGDGYTF
>-|TRBJ2-1|TRBV2|-
TGTGCCAGCAGTGACTCAGGCCACCTCCTAACTAATGAGCAGTTCTTC
CASSDSGHLLTNEQFF
>-|TRBJ2-3|TRBV15|-
TGTGCCACCAGCAATGAGCGGCGCACAGATACGCAGTATTTT
CATSNERRTDTQYF
>-|TRBJ2-6|TRBV6-5|few
TGTGCCAGCAGTTTGACTAGCTCTGGGGCCAACGTCCTGACTTTC
CASSLTSSGANVLTF
>-|TRBJ2-7|TRBV30|-
TGTGCCTGGAGTGTATTGTTTGGGCGGGAAGCGTACTTC
CAWSVLFGREAYF
>TRBD1|TRBJ1-5|TRBV7-9|-
TGTGCCAGCAGCACGGGCCAGGGGGCGCGTATCAATCAGCCCCAGCATTTT
CASSTGQGARINQPQHF
>-|TRBJ2-1|TRBV7-9|once
TGTGCCAGCAGCTTCGCGGGGGCATCCTACAATGAGCAGTTCTTC
CASSFAGASYNEQFF
>-|TRBJ2-2|TRBV4-1|-
TGCGCCAGCAGCTATGCCGGGAACACCGGGGAGCTGTTTTTT
CASSYAGNTGELFF